The clone carrying this T cell receptor (beta chain) has more than one count but fewer than ten. Seattle cases were enrolled at active infection and followed longitudinally. Original handling: Reference gene primers were amplified, and this amplification served to estimate nucleated cell counts. Data came from immunoSEQ multiplex PCR; TCRdb stores just in-frame clones and leaves some out. V and J calls and clone size are given by that table; D and trimming were obtained from the DNA. The sample has roughly 280,000 clones, 88% seen once; the top ten hold about 11%. V was shortened by 6 bases and J by 1 base, with 9 bases between the two germline ends. Germline V lookup: CDR1 MRHNA, CDR2 SNTAGT. The CDR3 runs to 13 residues. These data originate in a study of blood T cell repertoires in COVID-19. On the study more broadly: The United States, Italy and Spain were the sources of the acute and convalescent COVID-19 samples. T cells, B-cell-depleted T cells, or PBMCs provided the cDNA or gDNA that served as material.

The V and J genes are TRBV6-4 and TRBJ1-1; D ambiguous. The sequence came from a woman in her twenties or thirties with COVID-19, enrolled during active disease. Sequencing used peripheral blood. DNA of the CDR3: TGTGCCAGCAGGCGGGAGGAGAACACTGAAGCTTTCTTT. Amino acid sequence: CASRREENTEAFF.